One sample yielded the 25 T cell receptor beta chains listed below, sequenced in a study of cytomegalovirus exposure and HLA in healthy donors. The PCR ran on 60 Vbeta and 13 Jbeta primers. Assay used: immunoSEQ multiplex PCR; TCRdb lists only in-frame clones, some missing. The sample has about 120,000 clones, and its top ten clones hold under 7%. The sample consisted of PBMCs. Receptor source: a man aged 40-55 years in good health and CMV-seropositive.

This CDR3 is CASSYTSGSGSTDTQYF. The CDR3 DNA reads TGTGCCAGCAGTTATACTAGCGGGAGTGGTAGCACAGATACGCAGTATTTT. The rearrangement uses TRBV2 and TRBJ2-3, with 11 bases lining up with TRBD2. The CDR3 spans 17 residues. Trimming at V came to 5 bases and at J to 0 bases, leaving 7 bases not matched to a gene. CDR1 and CDR2 (germline): SNHLY, FYNNEI.

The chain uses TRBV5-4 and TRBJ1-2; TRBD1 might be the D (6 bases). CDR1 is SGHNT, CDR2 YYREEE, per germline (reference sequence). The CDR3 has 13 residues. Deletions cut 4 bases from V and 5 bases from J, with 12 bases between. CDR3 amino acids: CASSTIQGYGYTF. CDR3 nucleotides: TGTGCCAGCAGCACGATACAGGGATATGGCTACACCTTC.

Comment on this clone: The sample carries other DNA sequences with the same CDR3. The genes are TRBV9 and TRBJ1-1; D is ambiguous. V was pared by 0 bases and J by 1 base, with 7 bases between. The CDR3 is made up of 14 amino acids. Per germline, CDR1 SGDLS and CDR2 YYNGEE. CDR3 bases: TGTGCCAGCAGCGTAGGCGGGAAGAACACTGAAGCTTTCTTT. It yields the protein CASSVGGKNTEAFF.

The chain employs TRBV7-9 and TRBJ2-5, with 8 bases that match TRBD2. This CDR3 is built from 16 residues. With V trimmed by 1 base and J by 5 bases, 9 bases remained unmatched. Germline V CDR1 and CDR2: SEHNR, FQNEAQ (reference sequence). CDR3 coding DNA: TGTGCCAGCAGCTTAGGTAGCGGGGCCGCCGCGGAGACCCAGTACTTC. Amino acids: CASSLGSGAAAETQYF.

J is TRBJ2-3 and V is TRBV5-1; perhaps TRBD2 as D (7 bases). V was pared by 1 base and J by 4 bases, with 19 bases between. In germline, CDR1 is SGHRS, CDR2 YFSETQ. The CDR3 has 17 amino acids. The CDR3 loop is CASSLISTGRAADTQYF. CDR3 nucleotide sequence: TGCGCCAGCAGCTTGATAAGTACAGGGAGGGCCGCAGATACGCAGTATTTT.

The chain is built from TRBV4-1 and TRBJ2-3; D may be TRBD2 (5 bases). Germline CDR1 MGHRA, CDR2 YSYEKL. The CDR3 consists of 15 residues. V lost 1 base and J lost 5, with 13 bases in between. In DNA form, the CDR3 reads TGCGCCAGCAGCCAAGTAGGAAGGGAGAGAGATACGCAGTATTTT. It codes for CASSQVGRERDTQYF.

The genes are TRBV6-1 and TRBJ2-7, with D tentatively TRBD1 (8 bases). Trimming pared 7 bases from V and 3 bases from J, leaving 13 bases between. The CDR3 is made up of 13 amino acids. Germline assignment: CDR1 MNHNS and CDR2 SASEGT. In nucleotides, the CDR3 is TGTGCCAGCAACAGGGGGGGGGTCTACGAGCAGTACTTC. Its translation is CASNRGGVYEQYF.

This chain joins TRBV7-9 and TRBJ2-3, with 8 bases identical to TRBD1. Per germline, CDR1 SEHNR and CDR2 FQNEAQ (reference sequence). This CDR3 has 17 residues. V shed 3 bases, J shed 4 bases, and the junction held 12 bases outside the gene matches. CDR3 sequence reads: CASSLGTGWSIPDTQYF. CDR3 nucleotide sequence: TGTGCCAGCAGCTTGGGGACAGGCTGGAGTATCCCAGATACGCAGTATTTT.

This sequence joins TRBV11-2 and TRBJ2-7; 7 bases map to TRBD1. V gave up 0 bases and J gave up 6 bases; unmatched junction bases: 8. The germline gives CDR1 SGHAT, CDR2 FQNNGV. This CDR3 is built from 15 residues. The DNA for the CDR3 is TGTGCCAGCAGCTTAGACGGGACAGCCGAGGGCGAGCAGTACTTC. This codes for CASSLDGTAEGEQYF.

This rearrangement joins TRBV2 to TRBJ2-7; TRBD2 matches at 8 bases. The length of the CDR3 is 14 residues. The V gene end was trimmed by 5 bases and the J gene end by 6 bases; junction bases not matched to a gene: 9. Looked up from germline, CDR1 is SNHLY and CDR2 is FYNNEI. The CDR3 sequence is CASSTDERESEQYF. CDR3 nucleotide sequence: TGTGCCAGCAGTACAGATGAGCGGGAGAGCGAGCAGTACTTC. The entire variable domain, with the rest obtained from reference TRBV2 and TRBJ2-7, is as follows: EPEVTQTPSHQVTQMGQEVILRCVPISNHLYFYWYRQILGQKVEFLVSFYNNEISEKSEIFDDQFSVERPDGSNFTLKIRSTKLEDSAMYFCASSTDERESEQYFGPGTRLTVT.

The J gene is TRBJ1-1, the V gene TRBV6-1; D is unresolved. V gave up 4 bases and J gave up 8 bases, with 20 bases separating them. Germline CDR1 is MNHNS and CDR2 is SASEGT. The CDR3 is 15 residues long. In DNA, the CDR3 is TGTGCCAGCAGTGCCCCCCCCGAGCCCGGACTGGAAGCTTTCTTT. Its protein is CASSAPPEPGLEAFF.

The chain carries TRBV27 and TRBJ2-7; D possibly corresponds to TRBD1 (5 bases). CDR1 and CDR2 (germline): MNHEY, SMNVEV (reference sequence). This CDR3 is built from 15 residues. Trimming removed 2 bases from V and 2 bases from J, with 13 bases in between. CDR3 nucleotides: TGTGCCAGCAGTTTAGGGCAGGGAATAACCTACGAGCAGTACTTC. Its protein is CASSLGQGITYEQYF.

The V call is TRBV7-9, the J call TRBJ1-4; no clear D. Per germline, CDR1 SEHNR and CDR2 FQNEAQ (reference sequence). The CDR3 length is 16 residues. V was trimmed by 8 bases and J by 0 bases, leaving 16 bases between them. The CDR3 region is CASGPLLNPTNEKLFF. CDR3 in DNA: TGTGCCAGCGGGCCCCTGCTCAACCCAACTAATGAAAAACTGTTTTTT.

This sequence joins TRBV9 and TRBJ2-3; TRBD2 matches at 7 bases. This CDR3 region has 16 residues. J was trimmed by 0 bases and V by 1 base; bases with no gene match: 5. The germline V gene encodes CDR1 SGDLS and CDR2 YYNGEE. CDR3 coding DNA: TGTGCCAGCAGCGTATCGGCTAGCGGTAGCACAGATACGCAGTATTTT. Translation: CASSVSASGSTDTQYF. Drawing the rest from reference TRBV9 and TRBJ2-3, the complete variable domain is DSGVTQTPKHLITATGQRVTLRCSPRSGDLSVYWYQQSLDQGLQFLIQYYNGEERAKGNILERFSAQQFPDLHSELNLSSLELGDSALYFCASSVSASGSTDTQYFGPGTRLTVL.

CDR3 loop: CASSFSGGVSYEQYF. The CDR3 coding sequence is TGTGCCAGCAGCTTTAGTGGGGGCGTTTCCTACGAGCAGTACTTC. The V gene is TRBV7-9, the J gene TRBJ2-7; perhaps TRBD1 as D (6 bases). The V end was cut by 3 bases, the J end by 1 base, with 13 bases between. This CDR3 spans 15 amino acids. In germline, CDR1 is SEHNR, CDR2 FQNEAQ (reference sequence).

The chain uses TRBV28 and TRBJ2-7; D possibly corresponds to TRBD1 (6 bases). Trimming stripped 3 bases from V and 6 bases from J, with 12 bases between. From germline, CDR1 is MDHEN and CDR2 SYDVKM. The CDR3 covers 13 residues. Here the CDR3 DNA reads TGTGCCAGCAGTTTCCAGACAGGCTCCGAGCAGTACTTC. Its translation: CASSFQTGSEQYF.

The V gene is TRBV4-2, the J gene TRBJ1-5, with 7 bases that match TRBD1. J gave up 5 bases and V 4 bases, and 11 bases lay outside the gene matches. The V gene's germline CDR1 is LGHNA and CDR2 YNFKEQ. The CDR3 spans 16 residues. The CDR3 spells CASSRGPYRGDQPQHF. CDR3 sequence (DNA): TGTGCCAGCAGCCGGGGACCTTACAGGGGAGATCAGCCCCAGCATTTT.

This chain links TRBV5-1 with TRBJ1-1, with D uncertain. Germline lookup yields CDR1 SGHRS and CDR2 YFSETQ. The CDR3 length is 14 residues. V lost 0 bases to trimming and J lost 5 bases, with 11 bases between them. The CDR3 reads CASSLAEGRTEAFF. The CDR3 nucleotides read TGCGCCAGCAGCTTGGCCGAAGGGAGGACTGAAGCTTTCTTT.

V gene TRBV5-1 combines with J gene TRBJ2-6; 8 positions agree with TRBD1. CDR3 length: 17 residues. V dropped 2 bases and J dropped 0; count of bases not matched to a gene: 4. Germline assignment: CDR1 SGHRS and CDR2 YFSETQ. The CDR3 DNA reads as TGCGCCAGCAGCTTAGGACAGGGAACCTCTGGGGCCAACGTCCTGACTTTC. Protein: CASSLGQGTSGANVLTF.

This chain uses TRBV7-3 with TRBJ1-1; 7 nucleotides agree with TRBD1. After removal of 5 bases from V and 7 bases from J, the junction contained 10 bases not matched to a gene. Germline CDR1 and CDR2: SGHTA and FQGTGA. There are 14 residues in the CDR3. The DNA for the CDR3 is TGTGCCAGCAGCCTCCAGGGGACAGAGATTGAAGCTTTCTTT. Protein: CASSLQGTEIEAFF.

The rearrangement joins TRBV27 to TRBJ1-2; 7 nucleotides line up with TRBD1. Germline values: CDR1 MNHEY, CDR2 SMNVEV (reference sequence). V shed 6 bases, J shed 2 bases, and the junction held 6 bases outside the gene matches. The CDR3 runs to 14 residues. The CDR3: CASRIGGANYGYTF. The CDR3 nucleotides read TGTGCCAGCAGAATAGGGGGCGCGAACTATGGCTACACCTTC.

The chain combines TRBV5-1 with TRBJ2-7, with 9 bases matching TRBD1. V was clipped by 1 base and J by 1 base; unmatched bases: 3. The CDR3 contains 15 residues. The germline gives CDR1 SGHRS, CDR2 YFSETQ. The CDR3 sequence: CASSLTGQGSYEQYF. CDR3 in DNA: TGCGCCAGCAGCTTGACGGGACAGGGATCCTACGAGCAGTACTTC.

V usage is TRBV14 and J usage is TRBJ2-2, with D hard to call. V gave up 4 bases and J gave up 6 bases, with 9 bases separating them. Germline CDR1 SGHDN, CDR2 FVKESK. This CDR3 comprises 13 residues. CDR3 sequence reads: CASSLTNSGELFF. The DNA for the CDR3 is TGTGCCAGCAGCCTGACAAACTCCGGGGAGCTGTTTTTT.

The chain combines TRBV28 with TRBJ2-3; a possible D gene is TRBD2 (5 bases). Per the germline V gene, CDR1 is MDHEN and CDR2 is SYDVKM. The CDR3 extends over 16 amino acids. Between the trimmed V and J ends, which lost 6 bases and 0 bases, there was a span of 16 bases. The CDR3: CASSTWTGSSTDTQYF. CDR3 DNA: TGTGCCAGCAGCACTTGGACGGGAAGTAGCACAGATACGCAGTATTTT.

CDR3 protein: CSVGRGRDTEAFF. The DNA for the CDR3 is TGCAGCGTAGGACGGGGGAGGGACACTGAAGCTTTCTTT. V gene TRBV29-1 combines with J gene TRBJ1-1, with D possibly matching TRBD1 (5 bases). V was cut by 6 bases and J by 3 bases, with 14 bases left in between. This CDR3 has 13 amino acids. Per germline, CDR1 SQVTM and CDR2 ANQGSEA.